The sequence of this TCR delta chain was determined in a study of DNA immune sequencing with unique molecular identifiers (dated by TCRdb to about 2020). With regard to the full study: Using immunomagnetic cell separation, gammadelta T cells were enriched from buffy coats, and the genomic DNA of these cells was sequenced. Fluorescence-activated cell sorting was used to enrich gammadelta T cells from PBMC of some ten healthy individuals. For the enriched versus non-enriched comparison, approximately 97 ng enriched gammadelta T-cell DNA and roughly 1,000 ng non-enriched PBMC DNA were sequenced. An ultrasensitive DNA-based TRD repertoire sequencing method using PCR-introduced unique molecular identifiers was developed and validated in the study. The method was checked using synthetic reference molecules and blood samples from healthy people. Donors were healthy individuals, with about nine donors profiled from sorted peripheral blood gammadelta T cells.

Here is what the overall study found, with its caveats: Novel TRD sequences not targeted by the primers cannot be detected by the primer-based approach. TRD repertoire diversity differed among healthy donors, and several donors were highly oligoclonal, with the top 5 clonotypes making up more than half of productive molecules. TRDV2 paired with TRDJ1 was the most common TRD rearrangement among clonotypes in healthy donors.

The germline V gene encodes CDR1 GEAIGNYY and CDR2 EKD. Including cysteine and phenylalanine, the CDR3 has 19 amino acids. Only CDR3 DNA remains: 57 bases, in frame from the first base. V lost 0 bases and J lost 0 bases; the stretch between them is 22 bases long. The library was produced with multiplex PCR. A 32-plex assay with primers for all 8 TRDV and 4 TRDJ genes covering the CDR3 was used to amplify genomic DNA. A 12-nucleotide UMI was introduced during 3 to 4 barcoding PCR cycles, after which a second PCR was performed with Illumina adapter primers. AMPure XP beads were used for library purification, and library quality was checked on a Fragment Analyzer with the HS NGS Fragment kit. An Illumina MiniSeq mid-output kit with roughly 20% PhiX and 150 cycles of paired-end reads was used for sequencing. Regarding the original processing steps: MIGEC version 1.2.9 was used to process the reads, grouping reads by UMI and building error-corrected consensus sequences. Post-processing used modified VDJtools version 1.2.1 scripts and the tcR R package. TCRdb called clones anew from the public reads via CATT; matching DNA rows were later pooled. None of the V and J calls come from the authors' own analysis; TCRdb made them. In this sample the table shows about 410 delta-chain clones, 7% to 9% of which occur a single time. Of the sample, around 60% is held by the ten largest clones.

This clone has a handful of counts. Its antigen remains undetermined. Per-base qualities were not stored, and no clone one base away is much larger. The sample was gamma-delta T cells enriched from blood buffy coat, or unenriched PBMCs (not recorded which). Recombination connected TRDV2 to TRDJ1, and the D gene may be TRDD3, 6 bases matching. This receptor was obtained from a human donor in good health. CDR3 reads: CACDTVKVLGDSDTDKLIF. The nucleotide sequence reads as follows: TGTGCCTGTGACACCGTAAAGGTACTAGGGGATTCCGACACCGATAAACTCATCTTT.